The rows below give T cell receptor beta chains drawn from one sample of a study of T cell changes during pregnancy in multiple sclerosis. TCRdb's copy holds only in-frame clones and misses some; the assay was immunoSEQ multiplex PCR. The sample consists of about 70,000 clones, approximately 92% of them appearing once. This specimen consisted of peripheral blood, obtained in the first trimester of pregnancy. The receptor source for this set is a female donor with multiple sclerosis, enrolled in a pregnancy study. CDR3s include the opening cysteine and the closing phenylalanine or tryptophan. Each record gives: J gene, V gene, clone size, D gene, CDR3 DNA, CDR3 protein. The D gene is left open where the match is weak. The size entry is marked missing in some rows and otherwise reads once, few, many or a size class.

TRBJ2-7,TRBV5-1,NA,NA,TGCGCCAGCAGCTTGGCCGCGGGGCCCTCCTACGAGCAGTACTTC,CASSLAAGPSYEQYF
TRBJ2-2,TRBV30,once,TRBD1,TGTGCCTACCTCCGGGCAGGGGGTCACGGGGAGCTGTTTTTT,CAYLRAGGHGELFF
TRBJ1-5,TRBV21-1,NA,NA,TGTGCCAGCAGCCTGCCCCGGGAGCTAATATGGCCCCAGCATTTT,CASSLPRELIWPQHF
TRBJ2-1,TRBV18,NA,TRBD1,TGTGCCAGCTCATCTACCGGGACAGGGAAGTTGAATGAGCAGTTCTTC,CASSSTGTGKLNEQFF
TRBJ2-7,TRBV7-9,once,NA,TGTGCCAGCAGCTTAGTCTCTTTCGAGGAGCAGTACTTC,CASSLVSFEEQYF
TRBJ2-7,TRBV7-9,NA,TRBD2,TGTGCCAGCAGCTCTTTTACCGGGACTAGCGCCTACGAGCAGTACTTC,CASSSFTGTSAYEQYF
TRBJ1-1,TRBV27,NA,TRBD1,TGTGCCAGCCGCGGACAGGAGAACACTGAAGCTTTCTTT,CASRGQENTEAFF
TRBJ2-3,TRBV16,NA,TRBD2,TGTGCCAGCAGCCCCCGCGGGACTAGCGGGGAAGATACGCAGTATTTT,CASSPRGTSGEDTQYF
TRBJ1-2,TRBV10-3,once,NA,TGTGCCATCAGAACAGAGTCCTATGGCTACACCTTC,CAIRTESYGYTF
TRBJ2-3,TRBV9,NA,NA,TGTGCCAGCCGACCGGGACTTAGCACAGATACGCAGTATTTT,CASRPGLSTDTQYF
TRBJ2-3,TRBV28,NA,NA,TGTGCCAGCAGTTTTGGAGGTAGGGATACAGCCGATACGCAGTATTTT,CASSFGGRDTADTQYF
TRBJ1-5,TRBV30,NA,NA,TGTGCCTGGAGTGGAAGAGCTGATCAGCCCCAGCATTTT,CAWSGRADQPQHF
TRBJ2-5,TRBV5-4,NA,NA,TGTGCCAGCAGCACGAGACTAGAAGAGACCCAGTACTTC,CASSTRLEETQYF
TRBJ2-1,TRBV5-1,NA,TRBD1,TGCGCCAGCAGCTTGGGGGGGACAGGGAGGGGCGATGAGCAGTTCTTC,CASSLGGTGRGDEQFF
TRBJ1-4,TRBV6-1,NA,NA,TGTGCCAGCAGTGCTTCCGCGGGGGGCACTAATGAAAAACTGTTTTTT,CASSASAGGTNEKLFF
TRBJ2-6,TRBV4-2,NA,TRBD1,TGTGCCAGCAGCCAACAGGGGGATACTGGGGCCAACGTCCTGACTTTC,CASSQQGDTGANVLTF
TRBJ2-1,TRBV7-3,few,NA,TGTGCCAGCAGCTTATTGAGTTTCAATGAGCAGTTCTTC,CASSLLSFNEQFF
TRBJ1-5,TRBV28,few,NA,TGTGCCAGCAGTTTATATGGACAGTTCTATAGCAATCAGCCCCAGCATTTT,CASSLYGQFYSNQPQHF
TRBJ2-1,TRBV7-3,NA,TRBD2,TGTGCCAGCAGCTCCGACGGACTAGCACATGAGCAGTTCTTC,CASSSDGLAHEQFF
TRBJ1-1,TRBV30,NA,TRBD1,TGTGCCTCGAGGGAACCATACAGGGGGCGCGTAAAAGAAGCTTTCTTT,CASREPYRGRVKEAFF
TRBJ2-1,TRBV7-9,NA,NA,TGTGCCAGCAGCCCAGACACGACCTCCTACAATGAGCAGTTCTTC,CASSPDTTSYNEQFF
TRBJ2-6,TRBV7-3,NA,NA,TGTGCCAGCAGCAGGGACATTTCCTCTGGGGCCAACGTCCTGACTTTC,CASSRDISSGANVLTF
TRBJ1-5,TRBV7-5,NA,NA,TGTGTCAGAACAATTTACAGGGGTAACAATCAGCCCCAGCATTTT,CVRTIYRGNNQPQHF
TRBJ2-1,TRBV27,NA,TRBD1,TGTGCCAGCAGTTCTCCCGGGACAGCTCAAAATGAGCAGTTCTTC,CASSSPGTAQNEQFF
TRBJ1-3,TRBV7-9,NA,NA,TGTGCCAGCAGCTTATCGGAGAGGGCTGGAAACACCATATATTTT,CASSLSERAGNTIYF
TRBJ2-5,TRBV7-6,NA,NA,TGTGCCAGCAGCTTAGTTTTGTTGGAGGAGACCCAGTACTTC,CASSLVLLEETQYF
TRBJ2-1,TRBV5-6,NA,TRBD2,TGTGCCAGCAGCTTTAGGACTAGACGGTTCGGTGAGCAGTTCTTC,CASSFRTRRFGEQFF
TRBJ1-1,TRBV5-1,few,NA,TGCGCCAGCAGCTTGGGCGGCTCCTTCACTGAAGCTTTCTTT,CASSLGGSFTEAFF
TRBJ2-7,TRBV9,NA,TRBD2,TGTGCCAGCAGCGAAGGGACTAGCGGGATTGGCGAGCAGTACTTC,CASSEGTSGIGEQYF
TRBJ2-3,TRBV9,NA,TRBD2,TGTGCCAGCAGCCCCACTAGCGGGGTCACAGATACGCAGTATTTT,CASSPTSGVTDTQYF
TRBJ2-1,TRBV7-9,NA,NA,TGTGCCAGCAGCTTATCGGGAGCGGGTCCCGTGGGGGAGCAGTTCTTC,CASSLSGAGPVGEQFF
TRBJ2-1,TRBV2,NA,NA,TGTGCCAGCAGTGGAGGGGGACAAGAGGCGAGCTCCTACAATGAGCAGTTCTTC,CASSGGGQEASSYNEQFF
TRBJ2-7,TRBV15,NA,TRBD2,TGTGCCACCAGCAGTGGACTAGCGGGGACCTACGAGCAGTACTTC,CATSSGLAGTYEQYF
TRBJ2-1,TRBV19,medium-sized,TRBD1,TGTGCCAGTAGTATTAGACAGGGGACCTACAATGAGCAGTTCTTC,CASSIRQGTYNEQFF
TRBJ2-7,TRBV6-1,NA,TRBD1,TGTGCCAGCAGTGAAGCGGGGGACAGCTCCTACGAGCAGTACTTC,CASSEAGDSSYEQYF
TRBJ1-4,TRBV5-5,NA,NA,TGTGCCAGCAGCTTGGGTCCCGGGGAAAAACTGTTTTTT,CASSLGPGEKLFF
TRBJ2-2,TRBV9,NA,TRBD2,TGTGCCAGCAGCCTCTGGACTAGCGGGACTAACACCGGGGAGCTGTTTTTT,CASSLWTSGTNTGELFF
TRBJ2-2,TRBV7-8,NA,NA,TGTGCCAGCAGCCCTTGGGGCCAGGGGATTCGGTCCGGGGAGCTGTTTTTT,CASSPWGQGIRSGELFF
TRBJ1-2,TRBV4-2,NA,NA,TGTGCCAGCAGCCAAGATAAGGTGAAGGGGGGCTACACCTTC,CASSQDKVKGGYTF
TRBJ1-5,TRBV28,NA,TRBD1,TGTGCCAGCAGTTACGGGACAGGGGGCTTAAGCAATCAGCCCCAGCATTTT,CASSYGTGGLSNQPQHF
TRBJ2-2,TRBV28,NA,TRBD2,TGTGCCAGCAGTTTATGGCTAGCGGGAACAAACACCGGGGAGCTGTTTTTT,CASSLWLAGTNTGELFF
TRBJ2-7,TRBV9,NA,NA,TGTGCCAGCAGCGTACACTGGACAGCCTCCTACGAGCAGTACTTC,CASSVHWTASYEQYF
TRBJ2-5,TRBV5-8,NA,TRBD2,TGTGCCAGCAGTGGGACTAGCGGGGACTGGGAGACCCAGTACTTC,CASSGTSGDWETQYF
TRBJ1-4,TRBV19,NA,NA,TGTGCCAGTAGTATAGGCGGGGGACTGTTTTTT,CASSIGGGLFF
TRBJ1-2,TRBV30,NA,TRBD1,TGTGCCTGGAGTGTCCAACAGGGGGCGGTGGGCTACACCTTC,CAWSVQQGAVGYTF
TRBJ2-1,TRBV7-6,NA,TRBD1,TGTGCCAGCAGCTTCCGGGACAGGATAGACAATGAGCAGTTCTTC,CASSFRDRIDNEQFF
TRBJ2-7,TRBV7-2,NA,TRBD2,TGTGCCAGCAGCTTAGTGAGCGGGAGGGGCCTCACCTACGAGCAGTACTTC,CASSLVSGRGLTYEQYF